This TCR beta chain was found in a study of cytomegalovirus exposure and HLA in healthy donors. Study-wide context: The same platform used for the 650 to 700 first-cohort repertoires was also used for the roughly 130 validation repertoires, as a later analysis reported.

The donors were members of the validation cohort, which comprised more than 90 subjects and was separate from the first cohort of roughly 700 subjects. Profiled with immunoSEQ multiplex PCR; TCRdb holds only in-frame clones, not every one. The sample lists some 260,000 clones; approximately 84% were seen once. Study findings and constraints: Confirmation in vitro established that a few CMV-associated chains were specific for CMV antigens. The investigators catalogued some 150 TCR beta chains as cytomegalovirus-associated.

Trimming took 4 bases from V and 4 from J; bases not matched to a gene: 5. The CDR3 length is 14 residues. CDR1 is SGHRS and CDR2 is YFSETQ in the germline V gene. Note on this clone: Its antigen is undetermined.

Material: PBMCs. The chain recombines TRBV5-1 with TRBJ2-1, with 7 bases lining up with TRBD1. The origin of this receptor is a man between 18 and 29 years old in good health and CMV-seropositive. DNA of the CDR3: TGCGCCAGCAGCATAGGACAGGCTTACAATGAGCAGTTCTTC. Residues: CASSIGQAYNEQFF. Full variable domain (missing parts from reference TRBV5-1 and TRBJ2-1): KAGVTQTPRYLIKTRGQQVTLSCSPISGHRSVSWYQQTPGQGLQFLFEYFSETQRNKGNFPGRFSGRQFSNSRSEMNVSTLELGDSALYLCASSIGQAYNEQFFGPGTRLTVL.